The 19 T cell receptor beta chains given below trace back to one sample, sequenced in a study of blood T cell repertoires in COVID-19. Method: immunoSEQ multiplex PCR; TCRdb's copy keeps in-frame clones and lacks some. The table has over 250,000 clones, under 90% seen once. Sequenced: peripheral blood. These receptors all come from a man over 45 with acute or convalescent COVID-19.

The chain is built from TRBV19 and TRBJ2-5, with 9 bases fitting TRBD2. The junction had 5 bases not matched to a gene; V was cut back by 5 bases and J by 4 bases. CDR3 length: 14 residues. Germline V CDR1 and CDR2: LNHDA, SQIVND (reference sequence). The chain's CDR3 is CASSLAGGRETQYF. DNA for the CDR3: TGTGCCAGTAGTCTCGCGGGGGGGCGAGAGACCCAGTACTTC.

This clone was observed once. This rearrangement joins TRBV30 to TRBJ1-6; possible D gene TRBD1, 5 bases. This CDR3 contains 14 residues. Trimming took off 4 bases at V and 10 bases at J, with 17 bases between the two ends. The germline gives CDR1 GTSNPN, CDR2 SVGIG (reference sequence). The CDR3 sequence is CAWTSRGFWSPLHF. For the CDR3, the DNA is TGTGCCTGGACCAGCCGGGGGTTTTGGTCACCCCTCCACTTT.

Here the CDR3 DNA reads TGTGCCAGCAGTCCAGGGGGGAATCAGCCCCAGCATTTT. Translation gives CASSPGGNQPQHF. V gene TRBV7-2 combines with J gene TRBJ1-5; 7 bases fit TRBD1. The CDR3 totals 13 residues. V dropped 6 bases and J dropped 4; count of bases not matched to a gene: 3. Germline V CDR1 and CDR2: SGHTA, FQGNSA.

V and J are TRBV2 and TRBJ1-2; D is undetermined. V lost 1 base and J 7 bases, leaving 16 bases between the germline ends. Germline CDR1 reads SNHLY; CDR2 reads FYNNEI. CDR3 length: 15 residues. The CDR3 sequence is CASSEGAGEFGGYTF. Written as DNA, the CDR3 is TGTGCCAGCAGTGAAGGGGCTGGGGAGTTTGGTGGCTACACCTTC.

The table lists this clone with a count of one. The rearrangement uses TRBV12-5 and TRBJ2-5; 9 bases match TRBD1. Germline V gives CDR1 LGHNT, CDR2 FRNRAP. This CDR3 is built from 13 residues. With 5 bases clipped from V and 5 bases from J, the junction kept 3 bases outside the gene matches. The CDR3 DNA sequence: TGTGCTAGTGGTCTAGGACAGGGGGAGACCCAGTACTTC. Its protein product is CASGLGQGETQYF.

The gene calls are TRBV6-6 and TRBJ2-3; the match to TRBD2 covers 7 bases. The V segment lost 5 bases and the J segment 4 bases; nucleotides outside the gene matches: 12. Germline-derived CDR1 and CDR2 are MNHNY and SVGAGI (reference sequence). The CDR3 is 16 amino acids. In DNA form, the CDR3 reads TGTGCCAGCAGTCCCCCATCGCGGGGGTTCCCAGATACGCAGTATTTT. Translation: CASSPPSRGFPDTQYF.

The chain recombines TRBV19 with TRBJ2-2; TRBD1 matches 7 bases. This CDR3 has 16 residues. The germline CDR1 and CDR2 sequences are LNHDA and SQIVND (reference sequence). The V segment lost 5 bases and the J segment 2 bases; nucleotides outside the gene matches: 8. As DNA, the CDR3 is TGTGCCAGTAGTTGGAACCGGGACAGCAACACCGGGGAGCTGTTTTTT. Amino acids: CASSWNRDSNTGELFF.

The chain joins TRBV9 to TRBJ2-3; 7 bases align to TRBD1. The CDR3 is made up of 16 amino acids. Germline loops: CDR1 SGDLS, CDR2 YYNGEE. Germline trimming cut 3 bases from V and 3 bases from J; bases unmatched to any gene: 10. The CDR3: CASSAHRQGVTDTQYF. CDR3 nucleotides: TGTGCCAGCAGCGCTCATCGACAGGGAGTAACAGATACGCAGTATTTT.

The chain recombines TRBV5-6 with TRBJ2-7; 10 bases match TRBD2. The CDR3 covers 17 residues. Germline V gene sequence: CDR1 SGHDT, CDR2 YYEEEE. Trimming cost V 0 bases and J 5 bases; bases outside gene matches: 11. CDR3 protein: CASSLVLASGGAHEQYF. The CDR3 DNA reads TGTGCCAGCAGCTTGGTGCTAGCTAGCGGGGGCGCCCACGAGCAGTACTTC.

This clone was detected only once. This chain joins TRBV29-1 and TRBJ1-2, with unresolved D. The CDR3 runs 14 residues. CDR1 and CDR2 (germline): SQVTM, ANQGSEA. V was pared by 2 bases and J by 5 bases, with 15 bases between. CDR3 sequence (DNA): TGCAGCGTTGAAAACGGGGTCAGCTCTTATGGCTACACCTTC. Encoded protein: CSVENGVSSYGYTF.

The V gene is TRBV9, the J gene TRBJ1-2; 8 bases line up with TRBD1. In germline, CDR1 is SGDLS, CDR2 YYNGEE. This CDR3 is built from 12 residues. Trimming removed 2 bases from V and 10 bases from J; junction bases left unmatched: 4. CDR3 nucleotide sequence: TGTGCCAGCAGCGTTTACAGGGGGGACTACACCTTC. It is translated as CASSVYRGDYTF. Complete variable domain (other parts from reference TRBV9 and TRBJ1-2): DSGVTQTPKHLITATGQRVTLRCSPRSGDLSVYWYQQSLDQGLQFLIQYYNGEERAKGNILERFSAQQFPDLHSELNLSSLELGDSALYFCASSVYRGDYTFGSGTRLTVV.

This sequence joins TRBV7-8 and TRBJ2-7; 9 bases fit TRBD1. The V gene's germline CDR1 is SGHVS and CDR2 FQNEAQ. The V and J ends lost 6 bases and 5 bases, in that order; junction bases with no gene match: 11. CDR3 size: 15 residues. Here the CDR3 DNA reads TGTGCCAGCAGACTTTATGACAGGGGGATGAACGAGCAGTACTTC. Translation: CASRLYDRGMNEQYF.

The rearrangement uses TRBV6-6 and TRBJ1-3; 7 nucleotides align to TRBD1. In germline, CDR1 is MNHNY, CDR2 SVGAGI (reference sequence). V shed 7 bases and J 0 bases; nucleotides not matched to a gene: 6. The CDR3 is made up of 15 amino acids. The DNA of the CDR3 is TGTGCCAGCACCCGGGGACAGAGCTCTGGAAACACCATATATTTT. Translated, it gives CASTRGQSSGNTIYF.

V and J are TRBV5-5 and TRBJ1-5; no firm D call. The CDR3 has 15 amino acids. The V end lost 0 bases, the J end lost 0 bases, and 7 bases lay between the germline ends. Looked up from germline, CDR1 is SGHKS and CDR2 is YYEKEE (reference sequence). Here the CDR3 DNA reads TGTGCCAGCAGCTTGGGCCCAGTTAGCAATCAGCCCCAGCATTTT. Translated: CASSLGPVSNQPQHF.

V usage is TRBV5-1 and J usage is TRBJ2-7, with a weak D call TRBD1 (5 bases). Trimming shortened V by 7 bases and J by 1 base, and 21 bases separated the two germline ends. The CDR3 length is 16 residues. Per germline, CDR1 SGHRS and CDR2 YFSETQ. DNA of the CDR3: TGCGCCAGCTATCAAGCGCCACCAAGGACATCCTACGAGCAGTACTTC. It is translated as CASYQAPPRTSYEQYF.

The chain combines TRBV25-1 with TRBJ1-1; unclear D gene. Germline values: CDR1 MGHDK, CDR2 SYGVNS. The CDR3 covers 14 residues. The ends were cut back, 4 bases at V and 4 bases at J, with 13 bases in the middle. Here the CDR3 reads CASSGYQSVTEAFF. CDR3 DNA sequence: TGTGCCAGCAGTGGTTACCAATCGGTCACTGAAGCTTTCTTT.

This clone was found once. The chain combines TRBV5-1 with TRBJ2-7; D might be TRBD2 (5 bases). This CDR3 is built from 14 residues. CDR1 is SGHRS, CDR2 YFSETQ, per germline. V dropped 1 base and J dropped 4 bases, with 12 bases sitting between them. CDR3 sequence reads: CASSLSPPGYEQYF. As DNA, the CDR3 is TGCGCCAGCAGCTTGTCTCCCCCGGGGTACGAGCAGTACTTC.

The chain joins TRBV19 to TRBJ1-4; the D gene is possibly TRBD1 (6 bases). Germline CDR1 LNHDA, CDR2 SQIVND (reference sequence). The CDR3 has 16 amino acids. V gave up 7 bases and J gave up 1 base, with 16 bases separating them. The CDR3: CASTLDVQGTNEKLFF. The CDR3 nucleotides are TGTGCCAGTACCCTTGACGTACAGGGAACTAATGAAAAACTGTTTTTT. Full variable domain (rest looked up from reference TRBV19 and TRBJ1-4): DGGITQSPKYLFRKEGQNVTLSCEQNLNHDAMYWYRQDPGQGLRLIYYSQIVNDFQKGDIAEGYSVSREKKESFPLTVTSAQKNPTAFYLCASTLDVQGTNEKLFFGSGTQLSVL.

The chain has TRBV11-2 and TRBJ2-7, with 9 bases matching TRBD1. With 1 base clipped from V and 7 bases from J, the junction kept 11 bases outside the gene matches. The CDR3 extends over 16 amino acids. CDR1 and CDR2 from the germline V gene are SGHAT and FQNNGV. The DNA of the CDR3 is TGTGCCAGCAGCTTAGGCCCCCCGGACAGGGGCTGGGAGCAGTACTTC. Translated: CASSLGPPDRGWEQYF.